The clone carrying this T cell receptor beta chain came up a few times. No antigen is known for it. CDR1 is PRHDT, CDR2 FYEKMQ, per germline (reference sequence). This CDR3 region has 13 residues. Deletions cut 4 bases from V and 5 bases from J, with 11 bases between. The data stem from a study of shared clonotypes between healthy human individuals. Study-level information: CD4 naive and CD4 memory each took three plates per donor, while CD8 naive took two and CD8 memory one.

Assay used: immunoSEQ multiplex PCR; TCRdb lists only in-frame clones, some missing. Here the sample spans around 300,000 clones, roughly 84% being singletons. General observations from the study: Sorted-subset sequencing, rarefaction showed, was incomplete despite large depth. Across subsets, estimated richness was generally greater for naive than for memory populations.

V gene TRBV13 combines with J gene TRBJ2-5; D not certain. The sample was memory CD8+ T cells sorted from blood. Subset denoted: CD45RO+ cells pooled with CCR7-negative TemRA cells. The source is a man aged 18-30 years in good health. The CDR3 region is CASSSPPWETQYF. CDR3 bases: TGTGCCAGCAGCTCCCCACCCTGGGAGACCCAGTACTTC.